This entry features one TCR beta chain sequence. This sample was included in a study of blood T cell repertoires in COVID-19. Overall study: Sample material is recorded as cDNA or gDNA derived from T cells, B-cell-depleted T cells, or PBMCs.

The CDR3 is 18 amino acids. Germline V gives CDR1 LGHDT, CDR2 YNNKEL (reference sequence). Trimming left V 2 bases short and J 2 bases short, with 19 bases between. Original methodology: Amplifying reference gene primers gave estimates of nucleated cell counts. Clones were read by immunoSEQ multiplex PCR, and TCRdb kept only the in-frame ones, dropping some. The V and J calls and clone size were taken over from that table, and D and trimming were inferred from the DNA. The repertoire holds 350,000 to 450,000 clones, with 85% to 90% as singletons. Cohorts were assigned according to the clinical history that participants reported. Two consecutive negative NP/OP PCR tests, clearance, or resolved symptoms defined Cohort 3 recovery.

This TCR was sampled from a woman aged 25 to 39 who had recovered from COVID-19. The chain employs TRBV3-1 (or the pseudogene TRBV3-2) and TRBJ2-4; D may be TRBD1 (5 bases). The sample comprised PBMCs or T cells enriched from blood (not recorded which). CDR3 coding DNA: TGTGCCAGCAGCCAACAAGGGGCCTCGGCTTTCACCAAAAACATTCAGTACTTC. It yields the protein CASSQQGASAFTKNIQYF.